This note documents a single T cell receptor (beta chain) sequence. Antigen specificity is unknown. The donors were members of the roughly 130-subject validation cohort (separate from the 666-subject first cohort). V was trimmed by 7 bases and J by 0 bases, leaving 18 bases between them. The CDR3 covers 16 residues. Germline values: CDR1 SNHLY, CDR2 FYNNEI. This sample is part of a study of cytomegalovirus exposure and HLA in healthy donors. The method was immunoSEQ multiplex PCR; TCRdb's version includes in-frame clones alone and lacks a portion of them. Of around 250,000 clones listed, 90% were seen once; the top ten hold 0.35% to 0.4%. Findings and caveats of the study: The classifier reportedly diagnosed cytomegalovirus status with high sensitivity and specificity. Most TCR sequences were uncommon, yet certain public TCRs appeared in many donors. Cytomegalovirus association was listed for 164 TCR beta chains.

The V and J genes are TRBV2 and TRBJ2-5; D may be TRBD2 (6 bases). The specimen sequenced was PBMCs. The receptor comes from a woman under 30 in good health and CMV-seronegative. The CDR3 loop reads CASTRGLALYQETQYF. CDR3 DNA sequence: TGTGCCAGCACGCGAGGGCTAGCGCTGTACCAAGAGACCCAGTACTTC.